This T cell receptor beta chain was identified during a study of CD8+ T cells in alopecia areata. General study findings and limits: In lesional scalp, particularly from alopecia totalis/universalis, clonality was higher than in normal scalp. There were also resident alphabeta T cells of normal skin sequenced in scalp samples.

On this clone itself: Its antigen is not known.

RNA extraction was followed by reverse transcription into cDNA, which acted as the sequencing template. TCRdb's copy holds only in-frame clones and misses some; the assay was immunoSEQ multiplex PCR. The repertoire holds around 35,000 clones, with roughly 53% as singletons. The CD4+ cells of five biomarker-study patients went through sorting. This sorting yielded CD25+CD127- cells. Both peripheral blood and punch biopsies of lesional scalp skin were obtained from patients who had alopecia areata. The sorting of PBMCs gave CD4+ and CD8+ T cells. The clonotype was recovered from a human donor with alopecia areata. Sequenced material: CD4+ Tregs sorted from blood.

DNA for the CDR3: TGTGCCAGCAGCTTATTCGCGGGAGGGCCGACCACCGGGGAGCTGTTTTTT. Translated: CASSLFAGGPTTGELFF. The J gene is TRBJ2-2, the V gene TRBV7-8; TRBD2 aligns across 9 bases. V lost 2 bases, J lost 4 bases, and 8 bases stayed unmatched. CDR3 length equals 17 residues. Germline V gene data show CDR1 as SGHVS and CDR2 as FQNEAQ.